This is a list of T cell receptor beta chains from one sample in a study of cytomegalovirus exposure and HLA in healthy donors. Method: immunoSEQ multiplex PCR; TCRdb's copy keeps in-frame clones and lacks some. The listing contains some 150,000 clones. Material: PBMCs. These receptors were collected from a woman under 30 in good health and CMV-seropositive. Each CDR3 is given with its conserved first and last residue. The order of the fields is D gene, V gene, J gene, CDR3 protein, CDR3 DNA. D genes are given only for firm matches.

>-|TRBV2|TRBJ2-5
CASKQGRETQYF
TGTGCCAGTAAACAGGGTCGGGAGACCCAGTACTTC
>-|TRBV18|TRBJ1-5
CASSPLQSNQPQHF
TGTGCCAGCTCACCATTACAAAGCAATCAGCCCCAGCATTTT
>-|TRBV7-9|TRBJ1-3
CASSPTGGSSGNTIYF
TGTGCCAGCAGCCCCACGGGGGGAAGTTCTGGAAACACCATATATTTT
>-|TRBV25-1|TRBJ1-1
CASSGRDRFTEAFF
TGTGCCAGCAGTGGGAGGGACCGCTTCACCGAAGCTTTCTTT
>-|TRBV14|TRBJ1-1
CASSRAVGVAFF
TGTGCCAGCAGCCGAGCGGTCGGGGTAGCTTTCTTT
>-|TRBV5-5|TRBJ2-1
CASSSEGLPLYNEQFF
TGTGCCAGCAGCTCGGAAGGACTGCCTCTTTACAATGAGCAGTTCTTC
>TRBD1|TRBV7-2|TRBJ1-2
CASSPRTGSYGYTF
TGTGCCAGCAGCCCTCGGACAGGGAGCTATGGCTACACCTTC
>-|TRBV6-6|TRBJ1-1
CASSYWDRGDEAFF
TGTGCCAGCAGTTACTGGGACCGGGGGGACGAGGCTTTCTTT
>TRBD1|TRBV5-4|TRBJ1-2
CASSFNSQGDGGYTF
TGTGCCAGCAGCTTTAATAGTCAGGGGGATGGAGGCTACACCTTC
>TRBD2|TRBV9|TRBJ2-2
CASSVAGWLADTGELFF
TGTGCCAGCAGCGTAGCGGGATGGCTAGCGGACACCGGGGAGCTGTTTTTT
>-|TRBV15|TRBJ1-5
CATSRGAGPPPQHF
TGTGCCACCAGCAGAGGGGCAGGTCCGCCGCCCCAGCATTTT
>TRBD2|TRBV7-6|TRBJ2-7
CASSYSSGNYEQYF
TGTGCCAGCAGCTACTCTAGCGGGAACTACGAGCAGTACTTC
>TRBD1|TRBV7-9|TRBJ1-2
CASSTSTGGGYTF
TGTGCCAGCAGCACGTCCACAGGGGGCGGCTACACCTTC
>TRBD1|TRBV5-4|TRBJ1-2
CASSRGQEKDGYTF
TGTGCCAGCAGCAGGGGACAGGAAAAGGATGGCTACACCTTC
>-|TRBV20-1|TRBJ2-5
CSASPGETQYF
TGCAGTGCCTCCCCGGGGGAGACCCAGTACTTC
>TRBD2|TRBV7-3|TRBJ2-1
CASSPFLGLANEQFF
TGTGCCAGCAGCCCGTTTCTGGGACTAGCCAATGAGCAGTTCTTC
>TRBD2|TRBV28|TRBJ2-7
CASSFTSGRAYEQYF
TGTGCCAGCAGTTTCACTAGCGGGAGGGCCTACGAGCAGTACTTC
>TRBD1|TRBV6-5|TRBJ1-2
CATRAPGQGYGYTF
TGTGCCACCAGAGCTCCGGGACAGGGCTATGGCTACACCTTC
>-|TRBV29-1|TRBJ1-2
CSVESLGAHRDGYTF
TGCAGCGTTGAAAGTCTGGGGGCGCACCGAGATGGCTACACCTTC
>TRBD2|TRBV12-5|TRBJ2-1
CASGGTSGKWYNEQFF
TGTGCTAGTGGCGGGACTAGCGGGAAGTGGTACAATGAGCAGTTCTTC
>-|TRBV11-2|TRBJ2-5
CASRPEGGLENLSQYF
TGTGCCAGCAGACCGGAGGGCGGGCTAGAAAATTTATCCCAGTACTTC
>-|TRBV6-5|TRBJ2-6
CASSRGGSGANVLTF
TGTGCCAGCAGTCGTGGAGGGTCTGGGGCCAACGTCCTGACTTTC
>TRBD2|TRBV4-3|TRBJ2-1
CASSQDRGGAYNEQFF
TGCGCCAGCAGCCAAGACCGGGGGGGGGCCTACAATGAGCAGTTCTTC
>-|TRBV5-4|TRBJ1-3
CASSDPREENTIYF
TGTGCCAGCAGCGACCCCAGGGAGGAAAACACCATATATTTT
>TRBD2|TRBV29-1|TRBJ2-1
CSVLKGGSPNEQFF
TGCAGCGTTCTCAAGGGCGGGAGCCCTAATGAGCAGTTCTTC
>TRBD1|TRBV6-6|TRBJ2-1
CASSYPAGTGVNEQFF
TGTGCCAGCAGTTACCCCGCTGGGACAGGGGTGAATGAGCAGTTCTTC
>TRBD2|TRBV2|TRBJ2-5
CASREPGLAGQETQYF
TGTGCCAGCAGAGAACCGGGACTAGCGGGACAAGAGACCCAGTACTTC
>-|TRBV18|TRBJ1-2
CASSPTGQNFYGYTF
TGTGCCAGCTCACCTACAGGGCAGAATTTCTATGGCTACACCTTC
>TRBD2|TRBV7-7|TRBJ2-2
CASSLLAGGNTGELFF
TGTGCTAGCAGCTTACTCGCGGGGGGGAACACCGGGGAGCTGTTTTTT
>-|TRBV5-1|TRBJ2-1
CASSLDARQGYEQFF
TGCGCCAGCAGCCTGGATGCTCGTCAGGGGTATGAGCAGTTCTTC
>-|TRBV30|TRBJ2-5
CAWSRGEETQYF
TGTGCCTGGAGCAGGGGCGAAGAGACCCAGTACTTC
>TRBD1|TRBV10-3|TRBJ2-7
CAISTGDSNHEQYF
TGTGCCATCAGTACAGGGGATAGTAATCACGAGCAGTACTTC
>-|TRBV2|TRBJ1-4
CASQGFSNEKLFF
TGTGCCAGCCAGGGCTTCTCTAATGAAAAACTGTTTTTT
>TRBD2|TRBV10-1|TRBJ2-7
CASSESSGRAYEQYF
TGCGCCAGCAGTGAGTCTAGCGGGAGGGCCTACGAGCAGTACTTC
>TRBD2|TRBV7-9|TRBJ2-5
CASSSTSGRSLETQYF
TGTGCCAGCAGCTCCACTAGCGGGAGGAGTCTGGAGACCCAGTACTTC
>TRBD2|TRBV9|TRBJ2-3
CASSAGRTSGSTDTQYF
TGTGCCAGCAGCGCGGGCCGGACTAGCGGAAGCACAGATACGCAGTATTTT
>TRBD1|TRBV4-2|TRBJ2-1
CASSQEGGDEQFF
TGTGCCAGCAGCCAAGAAGGGGGCGATGAGCAGTTCTTC
>TRBD1|TRBV5-1|TRBJ2-6
CASSFTGDGANVLTF
TGCGCCAGCAGCTTTACAGGGGATGGGGCCAACGTCCTGACTTTC
>TRBD2|TRBV6-1|TRBJ2-7
CASSGLAGPSYEQYF
TGTGCCAGCAGTGGACTAGCGGGACCCTCCTACGAGCAGTACTTC
>-|TRBV27|TRBJ1-1
CASSLLGVTEAFF
TGTGCCAGCAGTTTATTGGGCGTCACTGAAGCTTTCTTT
>TRBD1|TRBV19|TRBJ1-2
CASSVGQGAFGYTF
TGTGCCAGTAGTGTGGGACAGGGGGCGTTCGGCTACACCTTC
>-|TRBV19|TRBJ1-2
CASSIGHSYGYTF
TGTGCCAGTAGTATAGGCCACAGCTATGGCTACACCTTC
>TRBD1|TRBV5-6|TRBJ2-5
CASSLLQGDQETQYF
TGTGCCAGCAGCTTGTTACAGGGGGACCAAGAGACCCAGTACTTC
>-|TRBV10-3|TRBJ1-3
CAISESRQSGNTIYF
TGTGCCATCAGTGAGTCTAGACAGTCTGGAAACACCATATATTTT
>-|TRBV30|TRBJ2-5
CAWRGTPEAGTQYF
TGTGCCTGGAGAGGGACTCCCGAGGCGGGGACCCAGTACTTC
>-|TRBV15|TRBJ1-4
CATGARVSEKLFF
TGTGCCACCGGCGCCAGGGTCAGCGAAAAACTGTTTTTT
>-|TRBV19|TRBJ2-7
CASSIGGSNEQYF
TGTGCCAGTAGTATAGGGGGCAGTAACGAGCAGTACTTC
>-|TRBV14|TRBJ1-1
CASSRRGLGTEAFF
TGTGCCAGCAGCCGAAGGGGACTAGGCACTGAAGCTTTCTTT
>-|TRBV30|TRBJ1-5
CAWSVTQGNQPQHF
TGTGCCTGGAGTGTAACCCAGGGTAATCAGCCCCAGCATTTT
>TRBD2|TRBV4-1|TRBJ2-2
CASSHTAGGRNTGELFF
TGCGCCAGCAGCCATACAGCGGGGGGGCGAAACACCGGGGAGCTGTTTTTT
>TRBD2|TRBV18|TRBJ2-7
CASSTGTTNSYEQYF
TGTGCCAGCTCAACCGGGACTACGAACTCCTACGAGCAGTACTTC
>-|TRBV6-1|TRBJ1-2
CATTDRSYGYTF
TGTGCCACTACCGACAGGAGCTATGGCTACACCTTC
>-|TRBV5-4|TRBJ2-2
CASSSDSPNTGELFF
TGTGCCAGCAGCTCGGACTCGCCTAACACCGGGGAGCTGTTTTTT
>-|TRBV18|TRBJ2-5
CASSPFHTGSQETQYF
TGTGCCAGCTCACCATTCCACACAGGGTCCCAAGAGACCCAGTACTTC